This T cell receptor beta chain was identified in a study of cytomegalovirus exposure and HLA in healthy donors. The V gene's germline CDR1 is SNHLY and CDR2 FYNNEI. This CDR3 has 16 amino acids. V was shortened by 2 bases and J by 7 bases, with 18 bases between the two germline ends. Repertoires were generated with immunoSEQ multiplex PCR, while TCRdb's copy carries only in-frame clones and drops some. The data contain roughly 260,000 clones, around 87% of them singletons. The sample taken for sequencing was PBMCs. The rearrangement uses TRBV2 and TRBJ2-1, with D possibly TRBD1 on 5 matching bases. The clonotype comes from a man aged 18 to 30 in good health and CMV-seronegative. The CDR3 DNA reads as TGTGCCAGCAGTGAAAAGGTGGCAGGGTTGAGGAATGAGCAGTTCTTC. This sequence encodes CASSEKVAGLRNEQFF.